Following are 21 T cell receptor beta chains from one sample sequenced in a study of spatial heterogeneity in lung cancer. The time point was: sample taken at primary tumor resection. TCRdb re-called the 5' RACE reads through MiXCR, storing one row per CDR3 protein. The sample contains around 1,200 distinct CDR3 sequences, 25% to 30% of which appear only once. Study results and caveats: Within tumors, counts of expanded alpha and beta TCRs tracked tumor mutation counts.

Antigens for these TCRs are unknown. Source: lung tumor tissue, taken at surgery. The origin of the receptors is a male donor with early-stage non-small cell lung cancer.

The rearrangement uses TRBV6-2 or TRBV6-3 and TRBJ2-2; D gene ambiguous. Germline loops: CDR1 MNHEY, CDR2 SVGEGT. V gave up 0 bases and J gave up 3 bases, with 5 bases separating them. This CDR3 is 14 amino acids long. The chain's CDR3 is CASSYSTHTGELFF. The CDR3 nucleotides read TGTGCCAGCAGTTACTCCACACACACCGGGGAGCTGTTTTTT.

By share of the sample, this clonotype is large. The J gene is TRBJ1-5, the V gene TRBV28; no firm D call. This CDR3 region has 13 residues. V shed 6 bases and J shed 11 bases, with 17 bases lying between them. Germline V gene lookup returns CDR1 MDHEN and CDR2 SYDVKM. This CDR3 reads CASSRSDGGAQHF. The CDR3 region has the DNA TGTGCCAGCAGCCGCTCGGACGGAGGAGCCCAGCATTTT. The full variable domain, its missing parts supplied by reference TRBV28 and TRBJ1-5, is DVKVTQSSRYLVKRTGEKVFLECVQDMDHENMFWYRQDPGLGLRLIYFSYDVKMKEKGDIPEGYSVSREKKERFSLILESASTNQTSMYLCASSRSDGGAQHFGDGTRLSIL.

Within the sample, this clonotype is medium-sized. The chain links TRBV6-5 to TRBJ2-5; D may be TRBD1 (5 bases). CDR3 length: 13 amino acids. Germline CDR1 reads MNHEY; CDR2 reads SVGAGI. V lost 6 bases and J 2 bases, leaving 10 bases between the germline ends. As DNA, the CDR3 is TGTGCCAGCAGGACCCCAGGGCAAGAGACCCAGTACTTC. Translated, it gives CASRTPGQETQYF.

This chain joins TRBV29-1 and TRBJ2-7, with D perhaps matching TRBD2 (6 bases). The germline CDR1 and CDR2 sequences are SQVTM and ANQGSEA. Trimming took off 5 bases at V and 0 bases at J, with 11 bases between the two ends. CDR3 size: 13 residues. The chain's CDR3 is CSVIRDFSYEQYF. Written as DNA, the CDR3 is TGCAGCGTTATAAGGGACTTCTCCTACGAGCAGTACTTC.

The V gene is TRBV28, the J gene TRBJ1-1; a weak D match, TRBD1 (6 bases). V lost 2 bases, J lost 0 bases, and 16 bases lay in between. Germline loops: CDR1 MDHEN, CDR2 SYDVKM. CDR3 length: 17 residues. CDR3 coding DNA: TGTGCCAGCAGTTTAGCGGGGGGCGCCGGGGTGAACACTGAAGCTTTCTTT. Its protein is CASSLAGGAGVNTEAFF.

The CDR3 protein is CASSASRARYNEQFF. CDR3 DNA: TGTGCCAGCAGCGCGAGCCGGGCCAGGTACAATGAGCAGTTCTTC. The chain uses TRBV7-8 and TRBJ2-1, with D uncertain. Germline CDR1 is SGHVS and CDR2 is FQNEAQ. V was cut by 5 bases and J by 4 bases, with 15 bases left in between. This CDR3 has 15 amino acids.

The chain uses TRBV15 and TRBJ1-2; TRBD1 matches at 10 bases. The CDR3 consists of 15 residues. Germline CDR1 LNHNV, CDR2 YYDKDF (reference sequence). With V trimmed by 1 base and J by 6 bases, 5 bases remained unmatched. CDR3 protein: CATSRAGTGDHGYTF. CDR3 bases: TGTGCCACCAGCAGAGCCGGGACAGGGGATCATGGCTACACCTTC.

This clonotype came up once. In DNA form, the CDR3 reads TGTGCCAGCAGTGAAAGGGAACTAGCGGAGGGGTCCTACAATGAGCAGTTCTTC. It codes for CASSERELAEGSYNEQFF. The chain couples TRBV2 to TRBJ2-1, with 8 bases identical to TRBD2. The CDR3 contains 18 residues. Germline lookup yields CDR1 SNHLY and CDR2 FYNNEI. Losses at the gene ends were 2 bases for V and 1 base for J; bases not matched to a gene: 10.

Regarding this clonotype: Just one base apart from a much larger clone, this may be a read error. The V call is TRBV20-1, the J call TRBJ1-2; 8 bases agree with TRBD1. Germline CDR1 is DFQATT and CDR2 is SNEGSKA (reference sequence). The CDR3 totals 14 residues. The CDR3 loop reads CCARTGNSEYGYTF. The CDR3 bases are TGCTGTGCTAGGACAGGGAATTCTGAGTATGGCTACACCTTC.

Judged by abundance, this clonotype is large. The chain has TRBV7-2 and TRBJ2-6; weak D call: TRBD1 (5 bases). The CDR3 has 17 amino acids. In germline, CDR1 is SGHTA, CDR2 FQGNSA. V dropped 6 bases and J dropped 4 bases, with 19 bases sitting between them. The CDR3 DNA reads as TGTGCCAGCAGTTTATCCACCCAGGGAACCGGGGCCAACGTCCTGACTTTC. Its protein is CASSLSTQGTGANVLTF.

This clonotype showed up just a few times. The chain recombines TRBV12-3 or TRBV12-4 with TRBJ1-3, with D possibly being TRBD1 (6 bases). Trimming took off 7 bases at V and 3 bases at J, with 16 bases between the two ends. This CDR3 contains 15 residues. CDR3 in DNA: TGTGCCAGCAATAAGGACAGAGTTAGTGGAAACACCATATATTTT. Residues: CASNKDRVSGNTIYF.

This clonotype was observed a handful of times. The chain carries TRBV18 and TRBJ2-2; D unresolved. The V gene's germline CDR1 is KGHSH and CDR2 LQKENI. The CDR3 has 14 amino acids. The V and J ends lost 0 bases and 0 bases respectively, with 2 bases between them. CDR3 DNA sequence: TGTGCCAGCTCACCACCAACGAACACCGGGGAGCTGTTTTTT. Its translation: CASSPPTNTGELFF.

The V and J genes are TRBV6-5 and TRBJ2-3; 10 bases line up with TRBD2. This CDR3 region has 15 residues. V lost 6 bases and J lost 2; bases outside the gene matches: 5. Germline CDR1 reads MNHEY; CDR2 reads SVGAGI. The CDR3 here is CASSLAGATTDTQYF. For the CDR3, the DNA is TGTGCCAGCAGCCTAGCGGGGGCTACCACAGATACGCAGTATTTT.

The chain combines TRBV12-3 or TRBV12-4 with TRBJ2-3; TRBD2 agrees at 7 bases. This CDR3 is built from 13 residues. V dropped 8 bases and J dropped 1; count of bases not matched to a gene: 3. The CDR3, as DNA: TGTGCCAGCCGAACTAGCGGCACAGATACGCAGTATTTT. Protein sequence: CASRTSGTDTQYF.

This clonotype rates as large. J is TRBJ2-6 and V is TRBV20-1; D is tentatively TRBD1 or TRBD2 (5 bases each). CDR3 length equals 12 residues. Germline CDR1 is DFQATT and CDR2 is SNEGSKA (reference sequence). V was shortened by 7 bases and J by 9 bases, with 13 bases between the two germline ends. CDR3 DNA: TGCAGTGGTTCTTGGGACGGCAACGTCCTGACTTTC. Its protein product is CSGSWDGNVLTF.

J is TRBJ2-1 and V is TRBV6-6, with D unclear. CDR1 is MNHNY and CDR2 is SVGAGI in the germline V gene (reference sequence). The length of the CDR3 is 12 residues. V lost 6 bases, J lost 9 bases, and 12 bases lay in between. CDR3 sequence reads: CASSSARTEQFF. The DNA of the CDR3 is TGTGCCAGCAGCTCCGCCCGGACTGAGCAGTTCTTC.

In its sample, this clonotype was seen a few times. The chain combines TRBV6-1 with TRBJ1-6, with TRBD1 identical over 9 bases. The germline V gene has CDR1 MNHNS and CDR2 SASEGT. The CDR3 length is 16 residues. J lost 3 bases, V lost 5 bases, and 5 bases had no gene match. CDR3 residues: CASSPGQGNYNSPLHF. The CDR3 region has the DNA TGTGCCAGCAGTCCGGGACAGGGAAACTATAATTCACCCCTCCACTTT.

CDR3 sequence: CASSLWSGETQYF. Written as DNA, the CDR3 is TGCGCCAGCAGCTTGTGGAGTGGGGAGACCCAGTACTTC. The chain has TRBV5-1 and TRBJ2-5; D is unclear. The CDR3 extends over 13 amino acids. V was shortened by 1 base and J by 5 bases, with 9 bases between the two germline ends. Germline V gives CDR1 SGHRS, CDR2 YFSETQ.

This clonotype was seen more than once but under ten times. The rearrangement joins TRBV3-1 to TRBJ2-2; either TRBD1 or TRBD2 may supply D (5 bases each). The V and J ends lost 0 bases and 4 bases respectively, with 12 bases between them. The V gene's germline CDR1 is LGHDT and CDR2 YNNKEL (reference sequence). The CDR3 spans 16 residues. This CDR3 is CASSQDRGTSTGELFF. In nucleotides, the CDR3 is TGTGCCAGCAGCCAAGATCGAGGGACCAGCACCGGGGAGCTGTTTTTT.

This chain links TRBV4-1 with TRBJ2-1; 7 bases align to TRBD2. Germline-derived CDR1 and CDR2 are MGHRA and YSYEKL. The CDR3 spans 17 residues. The V segment lost 4 bases and the J segment 0 bases; nucleotides outside the gene matches: 9. In nucleotides, the CDR3 is TGCGCCAGCAGCCCTGTAGCGGGTGCCAGCTCCTACAATGAGCAGTTCTTC. Its translation: CASSPVAGASSYNEQFF.

The chain carries TRBV20-1 and TRBJ2-1, with D possibly being TRBD2 (6 bases). The germline gives CDR1 DFQATT, CDR2 SNEGSKA (reference sequence). The CDR3 has 15 residues. V dropped 0 bases and J dropped 2 bases, with 11 bases sitting between them. The CDR3 protein is CSARELGGAYNEQFF. CDR3 in DNA: TGCAGTGCTAGAGAGTTGGGGGGAGCCTACAATGAGCAGTTCTTC.